The rows below give T cell receptor beta chains drawn from one sample of a study of blood T cell repertoires in COVID-19. TCRdb keeps only in-frame clones here, not all; method: immunoSEQ multiplex PCR. The sample shows roughly 39,000 clones, around 83% of them seen only once. The specimen sequenced was peripheral blood. The source of these receptors is a man aged 55 to 70 with acute or convalescent COVID-19. Each CDR3 is given with its conserved first and last residue. Each record gives: CDR3 protein, CDR3 DNA, J gene, D gene, clone size, V gene. The D gene is left open where the match is weak. For some rows the clone size is stated as once, few or many, or as a class when expanded; others skip it.

CASSQGQGHGYTF	TGCGCCAGCAGTCAGGGACAGGGCCATGGCTACACCTTC	TRBJ1-2	TRBD1	few	TRBV5-1
CASSQHLGQGAYNEQFF	TGTGCCAGCAGCCAACACCTCGGACAGGGGGCCTACAATGAGCAGTTCTTC	TRBJ2-1	TRBD1	.	TRBV3-1/TRBV3-2
CASSEDSGELFF	TGTGCCAGCAGTGAGGACTCCGGGGAGCTGTTTTTT	TRBJ2-2	.	.	TRBV2
CASKEASGYNEQFF	TGTGCCAGTAAGGAGGCTAGCGGCTACAATGAGCAGTTCTTC	TRBJ2-1	TRBD2	.	TRBV19
CASSSRGGPYGYTF	TGTGCCAGTAGTTCTAGAGGGGGACCGTATGGCTACACCTTC	TRBJ1-2	.	.	TRBV19
CASRVSRGYTF	TGTGCCAGCAGGGTGTCACGGGGCTACACCTTC	TRBJ1-2	.	once	TRBV2
CASSPIAGGPNTDTQYF	TGTGCCAGCTCACCAATAGCGGGGGGGCCGAACACAGATACGCAGTATTTT	TRBJ2-3	TRBD2	.	TRBV18
CASSSGQIKINEQYF	TGTGCCAGCAGCTCCGGACAGATCAAGATCAACGAGCAGTACTTC	TRBJ2-7	.	.	TRBV6-5
CASSPFNEQGGGYTF	TGTGCCAGCTCACCGTTCAACGAACAGGGCGGAGGCTACACCTTC	TRBJ1-2	.	.	TRBV18
CASRGGGGIQYF	TGTGCCAGCAGGGGAGGTGGGGGGATCCAGTACTTC	TRBJ2-5	.	.	TRBV6-5
CASSSQGLGGYTF	TGTGCCAGCAGCTCCCAGGGATTAGGTGGCTACACCTTC	TRBJ1-2	.	.	TRBV6-5
CASSSRTGQRETQYF	TGTGCCAGCAGCTCCCGGACAGGGCAAAGGGAGACCCAGTACTTC	TRBJ2-5	TRBD1	.	TRBV7-2
CASSQRGQGNYGYTF	TGCGCCAGCAGCCAACGGGGACAGGGAAACTATGGCTACACCTTC	TRBJ1-2	TRBD1	.	TRBV5-1
CASRTGRDSYNEQFF	TGTGCCAGCCGGACGGGGCGGGACTCCTACAATGAGCAGTTCTTC	TRBJ2-1	.	.	TRBV28
CAWSTGLAGRSDTQYF	TGTGCCTGGAGTACTGGCTTAGCGGGGAGGTCAGATACGCAGTATTTT	TRBJ2-3	TRBD2	.	TRBV30
CASSLWAGGNSPLHF	TGTGCCAGCAGTTTATGGGCAGGGGGGAATTCACCCCTCCACTTT	TRBJ1-6	TRBD1	.	TRBV27
CASREGAVNEKLFF	TGCGCCAGCAGGGAGGGGGCTGTTAATGAAAAACTGTTTTTT	TRBJ1-4	TRBD1	.	TRBV5-1
CASGGGPTDTQYF	TGTGCCAGCGGCGGGGGGCCCACAGATACGCAGTATTTT	TRBJ2-3	TRBD2	.	TRBV7-2
CASSLRTGIYGYTF	TGTGCCAGCAGTTTGAGGACAGGGATCTATGGCTACACCTTC	TRBJ1-2	TRBD1	.	TRBV27
CAWSRGGPTGELFF	TGTGCCTGGAGCCGAGGAGGTCCCACCGGGGAGCTGTTTTTT	TRBJ2-2	.	.	TRBV30
CAISGDPMGGAPYF	TGTGCCATCAGTGGGGACCCCATGGGGGGGGCCCCGTACTTC	TRBJ2-5	.	.	TRBV10-3
CASSIDGTVPGPAFF	TGTGCCAGTAGTATAGATGGGACAGTCCCTGGGCCGGCTTTCTTT	TRBJ1-1	TRBD1	.	TRBV19
CASSFQSIGNTIYF	TGTGCCAGCAGCTTTCAGTCAATTGGAAACACCATATATTTT	TRBJ1-3	.	.	TRBV11-2
CAWKFLEASSYEQYF	TGTGCCTGGAAATTTCTGGAGGCGTCTTCCTACGAGCAGTACTTC	TRBJ2-7	.	.	TRBV30
CASSLIGASNQPQHF	TGTGCCAGCAGCTTGATTGGGGCCTCCAATCAGCCCCAGCATTTT	TRBJ1-5	.	few	TRBV5-8
CASSLRGSYEQYF	TGTGCCAGCAGCTTAAGGGGGAGCTACGAGCAGTACTTC	TRBJ2-7	.	.	TRBV6-5
CASSGQGVRYEQYF	TGTGCCAGCAGTGGACAGGGGGTGCGCTACGAGCAGTACTTC	TRBJ2-7	TRBD1	.	TRBV28
CATKGGTGQETQYF	TGTGCCACCAAGGGGGGGACAGGGCAAGAGACCCAGTACTTC	TRBJ2-5	TRBD1	.	TRBV2
CASHSAAGVGGETQYF	TGTGCCAGTCATTCGGCGGCGGGAGTGGGAGGGGAGACCCAGTACTTC	TRBJ2-5	TRBD2	.	TRBV28
CASQGLRVGYEQYF	TGTGCCAGCCAGGGTTTGCGCGTGGGCTACGAGCAGTACTTC	TRBJ2-7	.	.	TRBV11-2
CASSYGTGVNTEAFF	TGTGCCAGCAGTTACGGGACAGGGGTGAACACTGAAGCTTTCTTT	TRBJ1-1	TRBD1	.	TRBV6-5
CASSNGTGANTEAFF	TGCGCCAGCAGCAACGGGACAGGGGCGAACACTGAAGCTTTCTTT	TRBJ1-1	TRBD1	.	TRBV23-1
CASSQRDRYNSPLHF	TGTGCCAGCAGCCAGAGGGACAGGTATAATTCACCCCTCCACTTT	TRBJ1-6	TRBD1	.	TRBV6-6
CASSVQGRGNGYTF	TGTGCCAGCAGTGTACAGGGACGAGGAAATGGCTACACCTTC	TRBJ1-2	.	.	TRBV28
CASSQEDRGYFYEQYF	TGCGCCAGCAGCCAAGAAGACAGGGGGTATTTTTACGAGCAGTACTTC	TRBJ2-7	TRBD1	.	TRBV4-1
CASARTGQGEGSGNTIYF	TGTGCCAGCGCTCGAACGGGACAGGGGGAAGGCTCTGGAAACACCATATATTTT	TRBJ1-3	TRBD1	few	TRBV18
CASSNRDRESYEQYF	TGTGCCAGCAGCAACCGGGACAGGGAGTCCTACGAGCAGTACTTC	TRBJ2-7	.	.	TRBV21-1
CASSQTGAGDSGGYNEQFF	TGTGCCAGCAGCCAGACCGGGGCGGGGGACTCCGGAGGCTATAATGAGCAGTTCTTC	TRBJ2-1	TRBD2	.	TRBV3-1/TRBV3-2
CASSQALTGELFF	TGTGCCAGCAGTCAGGCCCTTACCGGGGAGCTGTTTTTT	TRBJ2-2	.	few	TRBV12-3/TRBV12-4
CASSGGTDTQYF	TGTGCCAGCAGCGGAGGCACAGATACGCAGTATTTT	TRBJ2-3	.	.	TRBV9